This T cell receptor beta chain was captured in a study of cytomegalovirus exposure and HLA in healthy donors. The study's findings and limits: Upon later analysis, HLA-associated TCR beta chains proved more clonally expanded than other, equally common chains.

J was trimmed by 6 bases and V by 4 bases; bases with no gene match: 10. There are 16 residues in the CDR3. Germline CDR1 SGHTA, CDR2 FQGNSA. Both 60 Vbeta primers and 13 Jbeta primers went into the PCR. TCRdb's table, derived via immunoSEQ multiplex PCR, lists solely in-frame clones and lacks some. The repertoire holds some 110,000 clones, with 71% as singletons. Remarks on this clone: Its antigen is unidentified.

Sequenced material: PBMCs. The TCR originated in a female donor in good health and CMV-seronegative. This chain links TRBV7-2 with TRBJ2-1, with 9 bases identical to TRBD2. The CDR3 DNA sequence: TGTGCCAGCAGCTCCGTTAGCGGGAGAAGTGGCAATGAGCAGTTCTTC. Residues: CASSSVSGRSGNEQFF.